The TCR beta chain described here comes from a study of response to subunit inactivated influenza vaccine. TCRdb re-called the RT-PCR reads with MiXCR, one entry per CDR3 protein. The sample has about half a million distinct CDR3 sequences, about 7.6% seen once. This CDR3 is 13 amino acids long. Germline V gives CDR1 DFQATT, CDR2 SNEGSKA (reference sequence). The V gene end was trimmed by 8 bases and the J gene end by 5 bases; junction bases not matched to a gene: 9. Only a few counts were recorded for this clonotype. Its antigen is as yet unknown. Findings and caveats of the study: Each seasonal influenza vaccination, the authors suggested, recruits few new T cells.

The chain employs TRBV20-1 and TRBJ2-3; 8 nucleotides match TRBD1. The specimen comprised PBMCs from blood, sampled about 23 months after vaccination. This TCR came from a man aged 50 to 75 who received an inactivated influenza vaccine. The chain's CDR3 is CSSPGQVGDTQYF. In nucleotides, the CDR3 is TGCAGTTCACCGGGACAGGTCGGAGATACGCAGTATTTT.